This TCR beta chain was sequenced in a study of blood T cell repertoires in COVID-19. Across the study: Donors in the United States, Italy and Spain gave samples during acute or convalescent COVID-19. Nucleic acid was either cDNA or gDNA, and it came from T cells, B-cell-depleted T cells, or PBMCs.

The authors' processing: Amplification with reference gene primers provided the estimates of nucleated cell counts. Method: immunoSEQ multiplex PCR; TCRdb's copy keeps in-frame clones and lacks some. D and trimming come from the DNA, and the V and J calls and clone size come from that table. The data hold approximately 70,000 clones, with around 93% observed a single time. The TCR was taken from a woman in her sixties with active COVID-19. Sequences were obtained from peripheral blood.

The CDR3 DNA reads as TGTGCCAGCAGTTTAAGACAGGGCCTCAATCAGCCCCAGCATTTT. Its translation: CASSLRQGLNQPQHF. The chain carries TRBV27 and TRBJ1-5; TRBD1 aligns across 7 bases. With 2 bases clipped from V and 3 bases from J, the junction kept 4 bases outside the gene matches. Germline V CDR1 and CDR2: MNHEY, SMNVEV (reference sequence). The CDR3 is 15 residues long.